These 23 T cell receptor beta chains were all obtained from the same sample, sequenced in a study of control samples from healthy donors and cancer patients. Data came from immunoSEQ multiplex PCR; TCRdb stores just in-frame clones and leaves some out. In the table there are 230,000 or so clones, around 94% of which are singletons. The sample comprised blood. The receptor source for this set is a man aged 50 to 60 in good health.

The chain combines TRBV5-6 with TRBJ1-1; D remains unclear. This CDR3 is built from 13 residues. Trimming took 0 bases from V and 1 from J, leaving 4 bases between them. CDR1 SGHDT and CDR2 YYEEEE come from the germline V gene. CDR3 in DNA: TGTGCCAGCAGCTTGGCCGGGAACACTGAAGCTTTCTTT. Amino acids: CASSLAGNTEAFF.

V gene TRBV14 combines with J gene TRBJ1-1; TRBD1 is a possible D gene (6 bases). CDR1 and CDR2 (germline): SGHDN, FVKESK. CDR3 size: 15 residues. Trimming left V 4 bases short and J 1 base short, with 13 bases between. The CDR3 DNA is TGTGCCAGCAGCCCCTGGTGGGGGCCGAACACTGAAGCTTTCTTT. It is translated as CASSPWWGPNTEAFF. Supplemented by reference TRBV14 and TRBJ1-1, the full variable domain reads EAGVTQFPSHSVIEKGQTVTLRCDPISGHDNLYWYRRVMGKEIKFLLHFVKESKQDESGMPNNRFLAERTGGTYSTLKVQPAELEDSGVYFCASSPWWGPNTEAFFGQGTRLTVV.

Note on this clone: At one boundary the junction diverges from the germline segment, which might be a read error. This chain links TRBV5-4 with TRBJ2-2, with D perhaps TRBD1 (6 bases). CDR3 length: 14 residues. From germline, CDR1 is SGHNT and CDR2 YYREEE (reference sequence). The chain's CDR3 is CASRLDRSTGELFF. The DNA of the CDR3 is TGTGCCAGCAGGTTGGACAGAAGTACCGGGGAGCTGTTTTTT.

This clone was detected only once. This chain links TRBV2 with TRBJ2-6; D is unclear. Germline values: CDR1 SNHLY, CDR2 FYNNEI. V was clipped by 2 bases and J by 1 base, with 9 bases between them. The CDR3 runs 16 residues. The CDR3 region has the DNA TGTGCCAGCAGTGAAAACGGGCCTTCTGGGGCCAACGTCCTGACTTTC. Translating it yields CASSENGPSGANVLTF.

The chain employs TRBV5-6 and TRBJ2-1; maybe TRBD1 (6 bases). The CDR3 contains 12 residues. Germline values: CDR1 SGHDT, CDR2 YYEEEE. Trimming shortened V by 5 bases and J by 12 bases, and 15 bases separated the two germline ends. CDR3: CASRVTGVAQFF. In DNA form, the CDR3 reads TGTGCCAGCAGGGTGACAGGAGTGGCGCAGTTCTTC.

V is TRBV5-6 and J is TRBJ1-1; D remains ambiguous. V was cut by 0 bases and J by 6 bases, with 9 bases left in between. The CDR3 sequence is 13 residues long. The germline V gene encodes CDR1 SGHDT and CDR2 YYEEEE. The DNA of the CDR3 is TGTGCCAGCAGCTTGGGACAAAACGCTGAAGCTTTCTTT. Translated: CASSLGQNAEAFF.

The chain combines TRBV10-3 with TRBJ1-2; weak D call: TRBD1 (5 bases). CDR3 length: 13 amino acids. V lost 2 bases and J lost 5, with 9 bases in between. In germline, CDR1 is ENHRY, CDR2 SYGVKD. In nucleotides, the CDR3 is TGTGCCATCAGTGAGGGGCGGACATATGGCTACACCTTC. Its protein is CAISEGRTYGYTF.

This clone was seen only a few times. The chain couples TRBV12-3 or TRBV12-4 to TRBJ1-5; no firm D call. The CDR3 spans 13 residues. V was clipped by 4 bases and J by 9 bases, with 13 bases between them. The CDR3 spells CASSYSKAGPQHF. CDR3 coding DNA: TGTGCCAGCAGTTACAGTAAGGCAGGGCCCCAGCATTTT.

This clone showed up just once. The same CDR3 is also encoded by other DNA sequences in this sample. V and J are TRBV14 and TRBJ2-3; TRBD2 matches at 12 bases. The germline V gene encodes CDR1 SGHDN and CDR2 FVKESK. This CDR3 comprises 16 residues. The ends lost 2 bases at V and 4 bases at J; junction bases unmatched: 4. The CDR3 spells CASSQLAGGLSDTQYF. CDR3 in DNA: TGTGCCAGCAGCCAACTAGCGGGGGGGCTCTCAGATACGCAGTATTTT.

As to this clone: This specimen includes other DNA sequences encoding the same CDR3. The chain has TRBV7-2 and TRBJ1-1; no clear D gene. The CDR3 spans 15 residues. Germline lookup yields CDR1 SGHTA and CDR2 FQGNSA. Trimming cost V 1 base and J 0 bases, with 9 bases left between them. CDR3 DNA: TGTGCCAGCAGCTTAGTGTCAAGGATGAACACTGAAGCTTTCTTT. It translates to CASSLVSRMNTEAFF.

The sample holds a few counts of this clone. The CDR3 loop reads CASSPPSNTEAFF. The CDR3 nucleotides read TGTGCCAGCTCACCACCCTCGAACACTGAAGCTTTCTTT. The genes are TRBV18 and TRBJ1-1, with D unclear. This CDR3 has 13 amino acids. V was cut by 0 bases and J by 1 base, with 3 bases left in between. CDR1 and CDR2 from the germline V gene are KGHSH and LQKENI.

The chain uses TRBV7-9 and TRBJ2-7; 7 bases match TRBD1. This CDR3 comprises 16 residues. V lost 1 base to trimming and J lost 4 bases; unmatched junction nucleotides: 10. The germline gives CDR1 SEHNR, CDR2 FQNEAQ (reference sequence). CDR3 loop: CASSLEYKGQKYEQYF. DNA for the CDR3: TGTGCCAGCAGCTTAGAATATAAGGGACAGAAGTACGAGCAGTACTTC.

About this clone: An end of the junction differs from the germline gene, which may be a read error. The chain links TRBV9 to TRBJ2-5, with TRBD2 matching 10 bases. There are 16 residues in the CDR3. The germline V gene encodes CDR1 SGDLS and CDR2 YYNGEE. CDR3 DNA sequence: TGTGCCCGCAGCGTAGGAGCGGGGGGGGGCTCAGAGACCCAGTACTTC. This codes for CARSVGAGGGSETQYF.

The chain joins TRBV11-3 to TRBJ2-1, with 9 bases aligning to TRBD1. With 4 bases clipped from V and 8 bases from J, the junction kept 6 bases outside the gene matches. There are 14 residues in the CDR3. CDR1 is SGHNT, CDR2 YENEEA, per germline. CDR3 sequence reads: CASSSGTGFDEQFF. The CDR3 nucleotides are TGTGCCAGCAGCTCCGGGACAGGGTTCGATGAGCAGTTCTTC.

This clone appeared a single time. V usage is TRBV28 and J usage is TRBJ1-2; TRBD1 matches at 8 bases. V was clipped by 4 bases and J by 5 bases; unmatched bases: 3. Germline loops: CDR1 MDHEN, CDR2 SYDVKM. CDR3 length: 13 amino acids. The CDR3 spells CASSWGTGYGYTF. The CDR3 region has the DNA TGTGCCAGCAGTTGGGGGACAGGATATGGCTACACCTTC.

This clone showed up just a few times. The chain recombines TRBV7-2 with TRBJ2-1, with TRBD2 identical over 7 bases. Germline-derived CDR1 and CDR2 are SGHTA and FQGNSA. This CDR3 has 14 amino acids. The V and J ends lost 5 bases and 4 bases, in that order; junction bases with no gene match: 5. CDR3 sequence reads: CASSTSGGYNEQFF. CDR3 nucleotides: TGTGCCAGCAGCACCTCGGGAGGTTACAATGAGCAGTTCTTC.

In nucleotides, the CDR3 is TGTGCCAGCAGCCTCCGGACTAGATTGAACACCGGGGAGCTGTTTTTT. It is translated as CASSLRTRLNTGELFF. The chain has TRBV7-8 and TRBJ2-2, with 7 bases lining up with TRBD2. The CDR3 totals 16 residues. The ends lost 5 bases at V and 1 base at J; junction bases unmatched: 7. In germline, CDR1 is SGHVS, CDR2 FQNEAQ.

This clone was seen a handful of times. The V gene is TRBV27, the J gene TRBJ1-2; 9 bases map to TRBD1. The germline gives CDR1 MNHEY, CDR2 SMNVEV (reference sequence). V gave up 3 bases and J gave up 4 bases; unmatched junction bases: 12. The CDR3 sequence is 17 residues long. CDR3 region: CASSFTVYRGQGYGYTF. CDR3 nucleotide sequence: TGTGCCAGCAGTTTTACCGTTTACAGGGGGCAAGGCTATGGCTACACCTTC.

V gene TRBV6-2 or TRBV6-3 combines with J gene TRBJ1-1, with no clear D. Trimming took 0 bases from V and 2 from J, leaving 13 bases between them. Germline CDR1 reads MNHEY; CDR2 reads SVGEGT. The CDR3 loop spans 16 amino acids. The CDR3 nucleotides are TGTGCCAGCAGTTACTCGGTACAAAATTTTAACACTGAAGCTTTCTTT. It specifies CASSYSVQNFNTEAFF.

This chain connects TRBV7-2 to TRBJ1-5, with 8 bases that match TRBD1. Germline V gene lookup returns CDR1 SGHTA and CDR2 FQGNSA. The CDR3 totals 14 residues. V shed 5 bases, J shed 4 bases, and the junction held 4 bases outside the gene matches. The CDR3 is CASSTGTGNQPQHF. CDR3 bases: TGTGCCAGCAGCACGGGGACAGGAAATCAGCCCCAGCATTTT.

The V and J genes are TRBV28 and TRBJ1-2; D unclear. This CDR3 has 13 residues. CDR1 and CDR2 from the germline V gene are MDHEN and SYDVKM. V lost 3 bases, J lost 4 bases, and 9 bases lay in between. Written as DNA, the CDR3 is TGTGCCAGCAGTTTGGGGTCTTCCTATGGCTACACCTTC. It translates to CASSLGSSYGYTF.

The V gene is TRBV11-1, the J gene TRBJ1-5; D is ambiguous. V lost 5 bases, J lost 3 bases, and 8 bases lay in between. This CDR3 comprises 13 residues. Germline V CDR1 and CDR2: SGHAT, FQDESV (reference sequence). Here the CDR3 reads CASSQDPNQPQHF. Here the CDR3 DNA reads TGTGCCAGCAGCCAGGATCCCAATCAGCCCCAGCATTTT. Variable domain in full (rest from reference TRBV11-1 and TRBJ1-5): EAEVAQSPRYKITEKSQAVAFWCDPISGHATLYWYRQILGQGPELLVQFQDESVVDDSQLPKDRFSAERLKGVDSTLKIQPAELGDSAMYLCASSQDPNQPQHFGDGTRLSIL.

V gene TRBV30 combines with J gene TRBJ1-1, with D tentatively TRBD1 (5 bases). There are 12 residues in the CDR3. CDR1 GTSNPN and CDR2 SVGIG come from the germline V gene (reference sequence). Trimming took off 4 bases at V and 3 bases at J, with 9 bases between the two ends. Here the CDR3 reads CAWTLGDTEAFF. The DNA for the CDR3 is TGTGCCTGGACCTTGGGGGACACTGAAGCTTTCTTT.